This TCR beta chain appears in the sequencing data of a study of T cells in women clearing cervical HPV infection. Study-wide points: Cases carried less TRBV6-7 than controls: about 0.1% versus 0.15%. Effector/memory and HPV-specific T cells were not isolated, and association timing is unknown. Each sample's T-cell count was unknown, possibly confounding richness.

The CDR3 has 15 residues. The germline CDR1 and CDR2 sequences are KGHSH and LQKENI. Points on this clone: Its antigen is not identified. Sequencing ends 3 residues short of the CDR3 end; the germline J gene provides the rest.

Libraries were prepared by immunoSEQ multiplex PCR; TCRdb keeps only in-frame clonotypes and omits some of them. The sample data list 25,000 or so clones. MY09/MY11 PCR detected cervical HPV DNA; dot-blot assigned genotypes. The sequence derives from a woman between 18 and 70 years old with a cervical HPV16 infection that either progressed to CIN3+ or cleared (not recorded which). The J gene is TRBJ2-3, the V gene TRBV18; 9 bases are a match to TRBD1. The material sequenced was blood buffy coat. The DNA read from the CDR3 is TGTGCCAGCTCACCCGGGACAGGGTCCCGGGGGACG. Its protein product is CASSPGTGSRGT. The complete CDR3 reads CASSPGTGSRGTQYF.